This T cell receptor (beta chain) was found in a study of CD8 T cell repertoires and HIV-1 epitope variants. After removal of 5 bases from V and 2 bases from J, the junction contained 5 bases not matched to a gene. The CDR3 is 16 residues long. Germline V gene sequence: CDR1 MNHEY, CDR2 SMNVEV (reference sequence). Clones were sequenced by immunoSEQ multiplex PCR, and TCRdb holds only the in-frame ones, with some missing. Here the sample spans about 5,500 clones, 60% to 80% being singletons. The count of this clone is one. Its antigen is not identified. The chain joins TRBV27 to TRBJ2-1; the match to TRBD2 covers 11 bases. Material for sequencing was cultured CD8+ T cells derived from PBMCs. The TCR originated in a male donor with HIV. CDR3 loop: CASSSTSGSPYNEQFF. In nucleotides, the CDR3 is TGTGCCAGCAGTAGCACTAGCGGGAGTCCCTACAATGAGCAGTTCTTC.